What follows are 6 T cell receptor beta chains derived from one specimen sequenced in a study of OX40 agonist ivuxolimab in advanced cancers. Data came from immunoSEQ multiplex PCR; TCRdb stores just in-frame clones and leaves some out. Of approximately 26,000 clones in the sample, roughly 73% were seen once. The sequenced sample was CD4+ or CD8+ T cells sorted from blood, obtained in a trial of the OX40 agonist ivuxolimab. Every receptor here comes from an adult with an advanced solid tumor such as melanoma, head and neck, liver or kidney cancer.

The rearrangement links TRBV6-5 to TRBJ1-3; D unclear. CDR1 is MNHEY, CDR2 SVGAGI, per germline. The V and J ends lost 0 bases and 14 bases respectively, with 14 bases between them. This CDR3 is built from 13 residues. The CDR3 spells CASSYSLGLKVYF. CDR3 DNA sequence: TGTGCCAGCAGTTACTCCCTCGGCCTCAAAGTATATTTT.

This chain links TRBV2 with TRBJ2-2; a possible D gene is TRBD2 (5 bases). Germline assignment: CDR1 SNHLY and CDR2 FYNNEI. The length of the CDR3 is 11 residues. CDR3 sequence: CAWGVSGELFF. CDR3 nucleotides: TGTGCATGGGGAGTCTCCGGGGAGCTGTTTTTT.

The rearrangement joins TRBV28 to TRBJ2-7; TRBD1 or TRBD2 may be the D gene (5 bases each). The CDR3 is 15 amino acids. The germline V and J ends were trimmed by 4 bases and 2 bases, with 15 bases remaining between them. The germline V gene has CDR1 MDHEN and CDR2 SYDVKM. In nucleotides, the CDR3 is TGTGCCAGCAGTTCCCAGGGAGCGGATACCTACGAGCAGTACTTC. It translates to CASSSQGADTYEQYF.

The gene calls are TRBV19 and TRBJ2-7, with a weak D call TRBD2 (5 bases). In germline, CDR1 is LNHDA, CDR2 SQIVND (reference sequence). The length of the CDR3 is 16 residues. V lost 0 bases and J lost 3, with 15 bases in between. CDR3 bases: TGTGCCAGTAGTATAGACTCATTTCGGGGAAACTACGAGCAGTACTTC. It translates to CASSIDSFRGNYEQYF.

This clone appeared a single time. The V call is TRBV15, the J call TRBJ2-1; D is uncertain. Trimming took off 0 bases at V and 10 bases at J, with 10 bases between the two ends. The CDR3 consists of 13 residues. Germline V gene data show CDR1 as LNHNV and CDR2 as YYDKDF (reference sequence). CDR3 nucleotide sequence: TGTGCCACCAGCAGAGAAAGCTATTGGGAGCAGTTCTTC. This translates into CATSRESYWEQFF. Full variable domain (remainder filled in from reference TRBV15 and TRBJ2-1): DAMVIQNPRYQVTQFGKPVTLSCSQTLNHNVMYWYQQKSSQAPKLLFHYYDKDFNNEADTPDNFQSRRPNTSFCFLDIRSPGLGDTAMYLCATSRESYWEQFFGPGTRLTVL.

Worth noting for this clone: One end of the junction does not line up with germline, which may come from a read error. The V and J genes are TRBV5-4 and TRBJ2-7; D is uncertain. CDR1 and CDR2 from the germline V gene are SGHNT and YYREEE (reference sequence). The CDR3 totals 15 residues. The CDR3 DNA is TGCGCCAGCAGCCAAGAAAGTCTGACATCCTACGAGCAGTACTTC. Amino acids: CASSQESLTSYEQYF.